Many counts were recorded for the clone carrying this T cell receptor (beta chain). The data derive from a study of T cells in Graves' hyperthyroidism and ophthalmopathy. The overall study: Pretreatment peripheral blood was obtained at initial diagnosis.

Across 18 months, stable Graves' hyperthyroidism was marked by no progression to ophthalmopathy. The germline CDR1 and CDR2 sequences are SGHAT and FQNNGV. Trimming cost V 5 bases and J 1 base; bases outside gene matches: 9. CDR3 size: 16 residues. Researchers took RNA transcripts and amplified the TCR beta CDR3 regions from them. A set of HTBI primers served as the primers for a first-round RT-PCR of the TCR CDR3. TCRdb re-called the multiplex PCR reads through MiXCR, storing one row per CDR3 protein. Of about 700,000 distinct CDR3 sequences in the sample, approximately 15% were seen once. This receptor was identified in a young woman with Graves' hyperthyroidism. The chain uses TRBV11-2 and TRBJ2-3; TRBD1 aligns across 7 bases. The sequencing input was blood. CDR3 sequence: CASSPRDSLGTDTQYF. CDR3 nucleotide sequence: TGTGCCAGCAGCCCCCGGGACAGTTTGGGCACAGATACGCAGTATTTT.